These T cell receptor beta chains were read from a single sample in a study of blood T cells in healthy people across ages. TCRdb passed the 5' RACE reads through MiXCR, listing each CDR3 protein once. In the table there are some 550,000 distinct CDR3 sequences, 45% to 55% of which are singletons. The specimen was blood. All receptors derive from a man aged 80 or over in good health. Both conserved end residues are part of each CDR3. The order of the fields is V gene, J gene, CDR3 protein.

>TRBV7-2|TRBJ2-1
CASSLEGRDGEQFF
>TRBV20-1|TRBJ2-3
CSARGGVRTDTQYF
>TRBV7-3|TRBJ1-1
CASKSAPNTEAFF
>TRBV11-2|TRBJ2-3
CASSPNRDGDTQYF
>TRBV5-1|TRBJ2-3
CASSLIGVIDTQYF
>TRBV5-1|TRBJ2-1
CASSPYMGYNEQFF
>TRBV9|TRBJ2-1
CASSRLGIQGNEQFF
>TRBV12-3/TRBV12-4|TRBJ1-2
CASSLVGGGANYGYTF
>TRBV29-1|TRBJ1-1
CSVEDRGAFF
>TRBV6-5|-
CASSPGQYYAEQYF
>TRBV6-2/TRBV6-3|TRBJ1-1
CASSYAGQGTDTEAFF
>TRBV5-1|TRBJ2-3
CASSLGDSTDTQYF
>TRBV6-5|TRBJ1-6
CASSSRANSPLHF